These 9 T cell receptor beta chains were sequenced from one sample in a study of CD8+CD57+ T cells in acquired aplastic anemia. Sequencing involved patients with CD8+CD57+ cell expansion previously shown by flow cytometry. Genomic DNA acted as the template from which TCR beta VDJ combination and CDR3 sequence profiling were carried out. TCRdb analysed the reads with MiXCR anew, one entry per CDR3 protein. The sample comprises approximately 470,000 distinct CDR3 sequences, 25% to 40% of which are singletons, and 0.82% rests with the top ten. Sequenced sample: sorted CD4+, CD8+, or CD8+CD57+ T cells (not recorded which) from PBMCs. These receptors all come from a human donor with aplastic anemia.

The chain couples TRBV9 to TRBJ2-3; D perhaps matches TRBD2 (6 bases). This CDR3 contains 15 residues. The V gene lost 1 base and the J gene lost 7 bases, with 16 bases spanning the gap. Looked up from germline, CDR1 is SGDLS and CDR2 is YYNGEE. The CDR3 loop is CASSVLGGVLYTQYF. The CDR3 DNA follows: TGTGCCAGCAGCGTATTGGGAGGAGTTTTGTATACGCAGTATTTT. Full variable domain (outside the CDR3, taken from reference TRBV9 and TRBJ2-3): DSGVTQTPKHLITATGQRVTLRCSPRSGDLSVYWYQQSLDQGLQFLIQYYNGEERAKGNILERFSAQQFPDLHSELNLSSLELGDSALYFCASSVLGGVLYTQYFGPGTRLTVL.

On this clonotype: A read error may produce the germline difference seen at one junction end. The chain couples TRBV12-3 or TRBV12-4 to TRBJ2-6; D remains ambiguous. The CDR3 spans 16 residues. The CDR3 region has the DNA TGTGCCGGCAGTGACGACAAGTACTCTGGGGCCAACGTCCTGACTTTC. Protein product: CAGSDDKYSGANVLTF.

The genes are TRBV2 and TRBJ1-1, with TRBD1 matching 8 bases. This CDR3 contains 16 residues. Germline values: CDR1 SNHLY, CDR2 FYNNEI. The trim removed 4 bases at V and 3 bases at J, leaving 10 bases unmatched. CDR3 sequence reads: CASSAWAGGSDTEAFF. The DNA of the CDR3 is TGTGCCAGCAGTGCATGGGCAGGGGGCTCTGACACTGAAGCTTTCTTT.

This clonotype has ten or more counts. This chain connects TRBV29-1 to TRBJ2-3, with D maybe TRBD1 (5 bases). The CDR3 runs 15 residues. Germline loops: CDR1 SQVTM, CDR2 ANQGSEA. V was pared by 6 bases and J by 0 bases, with 16 bases between. The CDR3: CSVRGASGSTDTQYF. Written as DNA, the CDR3 is TGCAGCGTCCGTGGGGCTTCCGGAAGCACAGATACGCAGTATTTT.

This clonotype was counted between two and nine times. The chain recombines TRBV12-3 or TRBV12-4 with TRBJ2-7; D not certain. Trimming left V 6 bases short and J 0 bases short, with 9 bases between. The CDR3 loop spans 13 amino acids. The CDR3 bases are TGTGCCAGCAGGCCCGGGCTCTCCTACGAGCAGTACTTC. Encoded protein: CASRPGLSYEQYF.

At least ten counts were recorded for this clonotype. The chain couples TRBV10-1 to TRBJ1-5, with 8 bases lining up with TRBD1. Germline V gene lookup returns CDR1 WNHNN and CDR2 SYGVQD (reference sequence). The CDR3 has 16 residues. The V and J ends lost 4 bases and 4 bases, in that order; junction bases with no gene match: 9. This chain's CDR3 is CASSGLGTGVNQPQHF. In DNA form, the CDR3 reads TGCGCCAGCAGTGGGTTAGGGACAGGCGTTAATCAGCCCCAGCATTTT.

This clonotype was detected once. A read error may explain this, as a much larger clone is one base away. This chain uses TRBV2 with TRBJ2-7; unclear D gene. The CDR3 extends over 15 amino acids. Germline CDR1 SNHLY, CDR2 FYNNEI. The CDR3 coding sequence is TGTACCAGCAGTTTCCAGACCCAGAGCTCCTACGAGCAGTACTTC. It specifies CTSSFQTQSSYEQYF.

This clonotype was detected only a few times. At one boundary the junction diverges from the germline segment, which might be a read error. The chain recombines TRBV5-4 with TRBJ2-5; 12 nucleotides agree with TRBD2. This CDR3 comprises 16 residues. Germline V lookup: CDR1 SGHNT, CDR2 YYREEE (reference sequence). The CDR3 nucleotides read TGTGCCAGCGGGCCGGGACTAGCGGGCAACCAAGAGGCCCAGTACTTC. Encoded protein: CASGPGLAGNQEAQYF.

The chain carries TRBV20-1 and TRBJ2-2; unclear D gene. From germline, CDR1 is DFQATT and CDR2 SNEGSKA (reference sequence). This CDR3 is built from 14 residues. Trimming took 2 bases from V and 4 from J, leaving 11 bases between them. The CDR3 DNA is TGCAGTGCTAGATTTAGCCTGGGCACCGGGGAGCTGTTTTTT. It codes for CSARFSLGTGELFF.